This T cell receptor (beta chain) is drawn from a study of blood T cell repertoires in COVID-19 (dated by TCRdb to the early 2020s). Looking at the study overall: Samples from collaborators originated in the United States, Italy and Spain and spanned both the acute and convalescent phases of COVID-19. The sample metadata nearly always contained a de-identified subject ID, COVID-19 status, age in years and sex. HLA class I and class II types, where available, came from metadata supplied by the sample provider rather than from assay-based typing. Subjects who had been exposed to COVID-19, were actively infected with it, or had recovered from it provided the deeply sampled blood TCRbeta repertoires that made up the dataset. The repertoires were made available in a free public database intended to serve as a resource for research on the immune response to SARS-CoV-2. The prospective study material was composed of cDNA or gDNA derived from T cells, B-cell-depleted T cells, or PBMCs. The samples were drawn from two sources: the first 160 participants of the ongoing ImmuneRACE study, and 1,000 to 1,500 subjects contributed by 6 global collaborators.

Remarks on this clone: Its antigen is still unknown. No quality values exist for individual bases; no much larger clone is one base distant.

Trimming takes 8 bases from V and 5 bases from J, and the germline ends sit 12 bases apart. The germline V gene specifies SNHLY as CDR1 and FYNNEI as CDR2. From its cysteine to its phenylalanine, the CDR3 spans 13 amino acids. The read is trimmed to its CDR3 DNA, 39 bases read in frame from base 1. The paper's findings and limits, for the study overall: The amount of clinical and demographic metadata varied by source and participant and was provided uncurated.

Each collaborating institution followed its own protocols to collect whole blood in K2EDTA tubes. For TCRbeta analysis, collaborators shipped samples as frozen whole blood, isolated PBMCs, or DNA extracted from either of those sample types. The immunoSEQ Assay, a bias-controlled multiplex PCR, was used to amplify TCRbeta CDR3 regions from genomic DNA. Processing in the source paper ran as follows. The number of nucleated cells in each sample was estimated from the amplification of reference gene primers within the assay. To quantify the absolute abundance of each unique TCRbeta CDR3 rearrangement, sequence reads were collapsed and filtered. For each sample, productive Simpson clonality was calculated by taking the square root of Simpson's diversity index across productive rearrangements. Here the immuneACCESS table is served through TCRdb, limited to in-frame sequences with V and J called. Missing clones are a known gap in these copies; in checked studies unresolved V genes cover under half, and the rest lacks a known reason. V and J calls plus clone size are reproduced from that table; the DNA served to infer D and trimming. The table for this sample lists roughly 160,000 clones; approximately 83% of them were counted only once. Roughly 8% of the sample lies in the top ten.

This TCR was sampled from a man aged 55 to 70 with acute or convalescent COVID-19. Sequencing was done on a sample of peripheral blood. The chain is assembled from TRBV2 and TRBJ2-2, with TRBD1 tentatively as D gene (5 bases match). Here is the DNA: TGTGCCAGCGGTGGGCAGGGTACCGGGGAGCTGTTTTTT. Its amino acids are CASGGQGTGELFF.